Sequencing of this T cell receptor beta chain was carried out in a study of shared clonotypes between healthy human individuals. Profiled with immunoSEQ multiplex PCR; TCRdb holds only in-frame clones, not every one. The profile shows 200,000 to 250,000 clones, 65% of them singletons. Trimming stripped 5 bases from V and 12 bases from J, with 3 bases between. CDR3 size: 8 residues. Looked up from germline, CDR1 is SGDLS and CDR2 is YYNGEE. As regards this clone: The antigen is not known.

Broader study findings: A reduction in generation probabilities was seen for non-shared clonotypes relative to those shared by all four donors. It was the few donors that limited the genetic and exposure-history diversity represented. Some naive CD4 clonotypes, around 5%, turned up in common across a few donors.

The TCR was taken from a man younger than 40 in good health. The source material was memory CD4+ T cells sorted from blood. As to subset: CD45RA-negative fraction. V usage is TRBV9 and J usage is TRBJ2-1; D is unresolved. CDR3 residues: CASSRQFF. CDR3 coding DNA: TGTGCCAGCAGTAGGCAGTTCTTC.